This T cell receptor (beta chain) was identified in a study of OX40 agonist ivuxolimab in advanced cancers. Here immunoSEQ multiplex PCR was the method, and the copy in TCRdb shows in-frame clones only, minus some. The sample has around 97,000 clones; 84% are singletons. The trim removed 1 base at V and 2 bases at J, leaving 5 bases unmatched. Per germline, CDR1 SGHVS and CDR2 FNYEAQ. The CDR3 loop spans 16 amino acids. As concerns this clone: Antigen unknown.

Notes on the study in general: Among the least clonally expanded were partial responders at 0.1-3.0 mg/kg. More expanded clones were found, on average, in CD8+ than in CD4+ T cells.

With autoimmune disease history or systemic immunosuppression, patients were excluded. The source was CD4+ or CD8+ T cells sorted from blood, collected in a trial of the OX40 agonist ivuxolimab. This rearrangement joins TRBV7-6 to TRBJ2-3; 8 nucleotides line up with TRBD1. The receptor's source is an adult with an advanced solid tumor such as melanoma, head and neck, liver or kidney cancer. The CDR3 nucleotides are TGTGCCAGCAGCTTAGGCTCAGGGGGCTCCACAGATACGCAGTATTTT. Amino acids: CASSLGSGGSTDTQYF.